This T cell receptor beta chain was observed in a study of beta chain features in type 1 diabetes. The study's findings and limits: In every one of the four CD4+ subsets, TCRB CDR3s were moderately but significantly shorter in Type 1 diabetes patients. Sequencing from cDNA could over-represent high-TCR-expressing cells.

On this clone: Its antigen is unknown.

Expressed TCRB transcripts got sequenced, as all isolated RNA was reverse transcribed. Produced via immunoSEQ multiplex PCR; TCRdb's table is partial and in-frame only. The table includes some 700,000 clones, about an eighth detected once. The V end lost 6 bases, the J end lost 1 base, and 9 bases lay between the germline ends. Germline-derived CDR1 and CDR2 are SQVTM and ANQGSEA. The CDR3 has 12 amino acids. The clonotype was recovered from a man aged 18-30 years with type 1 diabetes. Material: naive CD4+ T cells from blood. V usage is TRBV29-1 and J usage is TRBJ1-2; TRBD1 is a possible D gene (6 bases). The CDR3 coding sequence is TGCAGCGTGACAGGTCTTAACTATGGCTACACCTTC. This gives the protein CSVTGLNYGYTF.